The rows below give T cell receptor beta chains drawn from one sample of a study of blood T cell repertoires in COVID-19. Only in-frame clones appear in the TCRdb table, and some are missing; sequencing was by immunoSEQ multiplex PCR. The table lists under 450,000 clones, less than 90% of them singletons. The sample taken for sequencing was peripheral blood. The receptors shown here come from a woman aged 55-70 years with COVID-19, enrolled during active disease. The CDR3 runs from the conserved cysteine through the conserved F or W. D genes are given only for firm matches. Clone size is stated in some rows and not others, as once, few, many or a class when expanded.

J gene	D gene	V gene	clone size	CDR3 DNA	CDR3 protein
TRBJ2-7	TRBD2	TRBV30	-	TGTGCCTGGAGTGACCCGGCCGGGGGGACCTACGAGCAGTACTTC	CAWSDPAGGTYEQYF
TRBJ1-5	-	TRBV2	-	TGTGCCAGCAGCCGGACGGGGGGTCAGCCCCAGCATTTT	CASSRTGGQPQHF
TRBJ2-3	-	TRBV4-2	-	TGTGCCAGCAGCCAGAGGACCGGGGGACTCACGAATACGCAGTATTTT	CASSQRTGGLTNTQYF
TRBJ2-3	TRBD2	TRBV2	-	TGTGCCAGCAGTGAGGCAGCGGGGGGCACAGATACGCAGTATTTT	CASSEAAGGTDTQYF
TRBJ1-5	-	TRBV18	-	TGTGCCAGCTCACCTGGCGGGGATCAGCCCCAGCATTTT	CASSPGGDQPQHF
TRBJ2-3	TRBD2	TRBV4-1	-	TGCGCCAGCAGCCAAGATCACGCGGGCACGCCTGTGGCGGGGGTCACAGATACGCAGTATTTT	CASSQDHAGTPVAGVTDTQYF
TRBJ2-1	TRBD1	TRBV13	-	TGTGCCAGCAGCTCGAGACAGGGATCCAATGAGCAGTTCTTC	CASSSRQGSNEQFF
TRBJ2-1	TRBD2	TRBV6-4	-	TGTGCCAGCAGTCCCACAACTAGCGGGGTATACAATGAGCAGTTCTTC	CASSPTTSGVYNEQFF
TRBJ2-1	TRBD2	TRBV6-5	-	TGTGCCAGCTGGGCGGGGGAGTCCCTTGAGCAGTTCTTC	CASWAGESLEQFF
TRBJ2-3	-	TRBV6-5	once	TGTGCCAGCAGTTCAGGGTCTCTAGATACGCAGTATTTT	CASSSGSLDTQYF
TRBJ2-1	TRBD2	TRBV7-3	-	TGTGCCAGCACTTTGCAAATAGCGGGGGGGCTCAATGAGCAGTTCTTC	CASTLQIAGGLNEQFF
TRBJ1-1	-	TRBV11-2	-	TGTGCCAGCAGCCCTAGGACAGCTAACTTGAACACTGAAGCTTTCTTT	CASSPRTANLNTEAFF
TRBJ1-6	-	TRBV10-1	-	TGCGCCAGCGCCGGCGGGCCTAATTCACCCCTCCACTTT	CASAGGPNSPLHF
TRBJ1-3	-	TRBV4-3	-	TGCGCCAGCAGCCAAGGGAGCCTTGGAAACACCATATATTTT	CASSQGSLGNTIYF
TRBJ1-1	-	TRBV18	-	TGTGCCAGCTCACTAGCAGGGTCCGCCGAAGCTTTCTTT	CASSLAGSAEAFF
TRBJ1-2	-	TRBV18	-	TGTGCCAGCTCACCTCCCAGCGTAGACTATGGCTACACCTTC	CASSPPSVDYGYTF
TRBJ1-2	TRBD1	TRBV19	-	TGTGCCAGTAGTACCCTGACAGGGGTCGTCCCGCGTGGCTACACCTTC	CASSTLTGVVPRGYTF
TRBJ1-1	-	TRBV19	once	TGTGCCAGTAGTATCACGGGAGAGAACACTGAAGCTTTCTTT	CASSITGENTEAFF
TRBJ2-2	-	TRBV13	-	TGTGCCAGCAGCTTCCGAGCGGGTGGCGGGGAGCTGTTTTTT	CASSFRAGGGELFF
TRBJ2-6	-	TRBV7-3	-	TGTGCCAGCGGGGCTAGTGGGGCCAACGTCCTGACTTTC	CASGASGANVLTF
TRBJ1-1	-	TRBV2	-	TGTGCCAGCAGTGCTGAGAAAAACACTGAAGCTTTCTTT	CASSAEKNTEAFF
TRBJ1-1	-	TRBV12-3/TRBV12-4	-	TGTGCCAGCAGTTTCGTGAACACTGAAGCTTTCTTT	CASSFVNTEAFF
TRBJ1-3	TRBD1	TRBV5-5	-	TGTGCCAGCAGCAGGGACAGGGGGCCGGGTGGAAACACCATATATTTT	CASSRDRGPGGNTIYF
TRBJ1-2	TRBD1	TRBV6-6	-	TGTGCCAGCAGTTACTCTCCGGGACAGGGCCCTCTAGGCTACACCTTC	CASSYSPGQGPLGYTF
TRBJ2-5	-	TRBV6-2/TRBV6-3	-	TGTGCCAGCAGCCTGGGACTTTCGGGGGAGACCCAGTACTTC	CASSLGLSGETQYF
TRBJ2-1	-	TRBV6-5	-	TGTGCCAGCAGTCTAACGGGACTGGGCCAAAATGAGCAGTTCTTC	CASSLTGLGQNEQFF
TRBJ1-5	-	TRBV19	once	TGTGCCAGTAGCCGGGACACCAATCAGCCCCAGCATTTT	CASSRDTNQPQHF
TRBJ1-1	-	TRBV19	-	TGTGCCAGTAGATATAACTTGAACACTGAAGCTTTCTTT	CASRYNLNTEAFF
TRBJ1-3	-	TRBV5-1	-	TGCGCCAGCACCGCGGACAGCTCTGGAAACACCATATATTTT	CASTADSSGNTIYF
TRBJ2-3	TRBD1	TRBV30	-	TGTGCCTCTGCACAGGGGGACACAGATACGCAGTATTTT	CASAQGDTDTQYF
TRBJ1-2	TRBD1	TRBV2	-	TGTGCCAGCAGTGAAGGGGGACAGTCCTATGGCTACACCTTC	CASSEGGQSYGYTF
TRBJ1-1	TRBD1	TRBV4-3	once	TGCGCCAGCAGCCCTGAGGGGGGGACAGGGAACACTGAAGCTTTCTTT	CASSPEGGTGNTEAFF
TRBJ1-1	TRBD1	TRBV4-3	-	TGCGCCAGCAGCCAAGCCTCCCTGGACAGGGGGAACACTGAAGCTTTCTTT	CASSQASLDRGNTEAFF
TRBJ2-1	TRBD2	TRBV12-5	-	TGTGCTAGTGGTCCGCTAGCGGGGGGGTCGAGCTCCTACAATGAGCAGTTCTTC	CASGPLAGGSSSYNEQFF
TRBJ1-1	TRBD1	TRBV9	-	TGTGCCAGCAGCGTAGTTACAGGGGGCACTGAAGCTTTCTTT	CASSVVTGGTEAFF
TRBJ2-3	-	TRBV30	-	TGTGCCTGGAGTGTCGGTGTGAGGGCAGATACGCAGTATTTT	CAWSVGVRADTQYF
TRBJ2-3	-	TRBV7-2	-	TGTGCCAGCAGCTCTGACGGGGGGCGTACGCAGTATTTT	CASSSDGGRTQYF
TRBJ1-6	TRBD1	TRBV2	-	TGTGCCAGCAGTGCTACAGGGGGCTATAATTCACCCCTCCACTTT	CASSATGGYNSPLHF
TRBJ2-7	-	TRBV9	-	TGTGCCAGCAGCGTAGTGGAGACGGCTAACGACGAGCAGTACTTC	CASSVVETANDEQYF
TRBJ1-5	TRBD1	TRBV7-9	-	TGTGCCAGCAGCCGACAGGGACAGGGGGAGCAGCCCCAGCATTTT	CASSRQGQGEQPQHF
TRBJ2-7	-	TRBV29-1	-	TGCAGCGTTGACCGAGGGGACTCGAACTCCGAGCAGTACTTC	CSVDRGDSNSEQYF
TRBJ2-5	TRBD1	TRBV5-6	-	TGTGCCAGCAGCATGGGAACAGGGGTGGAGACCCAGTACTTC	CASSMGTGVETQYF
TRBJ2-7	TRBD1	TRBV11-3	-	TGTGCCAGCAGCGCCTTATCAGGGGGCGCCAAGCAGTACTTC	CASSALSGGAKQYF
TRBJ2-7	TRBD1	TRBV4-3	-	TGCGCCAGCAGCAAGGGGACAGGTACCTACGAGCAGTACTTC	CASSKGTGTYEQYF
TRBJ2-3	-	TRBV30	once	TGTGCCTGGAGTGACCCTCTCTGGAGTCGCACAGATACGCAGTATTTT	CAWSDPLWSRTDTQYF
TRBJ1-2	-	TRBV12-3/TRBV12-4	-	TGTGCCAGCAGTTCATCGGGGTATGGCTACACCTTC	CASSSSGYGYTF
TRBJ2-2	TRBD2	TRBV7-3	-	TGTGCCAGCAGCTACATAGCGGGGGGTACCGGGGAGCTGTTTTTT	CASSYIAGGTGELFF
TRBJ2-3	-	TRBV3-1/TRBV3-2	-	TGTGCCAGCAGTCAGACCGGGACAGATACGCAGTATTTT	CASSQTGTDTQYF
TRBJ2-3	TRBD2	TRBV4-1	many	TGCGCCAGCAGCCCCGCGGGACTAGCGAGAAACACAGATACGCAGTATTTT	CASSPAGLARNTDTQYF
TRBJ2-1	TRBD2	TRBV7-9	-	TGTGCCAGCAGACCCGGGACTAGCGTAGACAATGAGCAGTTCTTC	CASRPGTSVDNEQFF